This T cell receptor (beta chain) was documented in a study of HIV-infected children after antiretroviral therapy interruption. A 3' RACE protocol on RNA, with unique molecular identifiers, produced the TCR library. TCRdb passed the 3' RACE reads through MiXCR, listing each CDR3 protein once. The sample consists of around 47,000 distinct CDR3 sequences, around 4.5% of them appearing once. Treatment defined: PENTA 11 planned treatment interruption arm or continuous ART arm. Sorting from thawed PBMCs isolated naive CD4+ CD45RA+ CD45RO- T cells. This clonotype was picked up many times. The germline V gene has CDR1 MNHEY and CDR2 SVGAGI. The CDR3 has 14 residues. The V and J ends lost 0 bases and 6 bases respectively, with 9 bases between them.

This sample comprised CD45RA+ CD4+ T cells from PBMCs, pooled from several time points, obtained from a donor given antiretroviral therapy, either interrupted or continuous. The subset here: naive CD4+ CD45RA+ CD45RO- T cells. The TCR originated in a pool of human donors with HIV. The rearrangement links TRBV6-5 to TRBJ1-5, with D maybe TRBD1 (5 bases). The CDR3 protein is CASSYSPDSQPQHF. In DNA, the CDR3 is TGTGCCAGCAGTTACTCTCCCGACAGTCAGCCCCAGCATTTT.